The clone carrying this T cell receptor beta chain was detected a few times. Its antigen is still unknown. Reverse transcribing all isolated RNA meant expressed TCRB transcripts were sequenced. There were approximately 3.7 million reads on average in the naive, central memory and regulatory T cell samples. Assay: immunoSEQ multiplex PCR; the TCRdb copy retains only in-frame clones and omits some. Here the sample spans 300,000 to 400,000 clones, about 10% being singletons. V lost 0 bases and J 5 bases, leaving 14 bases between the germline ends. From germline, CDR1 is SGHDT and CDR2 YYEEEE. The CDR3 has 15 residues. The sample is drawn from a study of beta chain features in type 1 diabetes. Points from the study as a whole: Shortening that was moderate but significant affected the TCRB CDR3s of Type 1 diabetes patients in all four CD4+ subsets.

The chain has TRBV5-6 and TRBJ2-5; D unresolved. This receptor was obtained from a man aged 25-40 years with type 1 diabetes. The material sequenced was central memory CD4+ T cells from blood. In DNA form, the CDR3 reads TGTGCCAGCAGCTTGGGCGGCAGCCCAAGGGAGACCCAGTACTTC. Translated: CASSLGGSPRETQYF.